The rows below give T cell receptor beta chains drawn from one sample of a study of blood T cell repertoires in COVID-19. The table came from immunoSEQ multiplex PCR; TCRdb's copy has only in-frame clones and leaves some out. The data contain over 200,000 clones, around 89% of them seen just once; the ten biggest clones take up roughly 2.7%. Specimen: peripheral blood. Receptors were obtained from a man under 40 with COVID-19, enrolled during active disease. Both conserved end residues are part of each CDR3. A D gene is named only where the DNA matches it firmly. Clone size is shown for a subset of rows, as once, few, many or a class of expanded clone.

V,J,D,size,DNA,CDR3
TRBV7-6,TRBJ2-7,.,.,TGTGCCAGCAGCTTAGCGGGAGGTCCCACCTACGAGCAGTACTTC,CASSLAGGPTYEQYF
TRBV7-2,TRBJ2-1,TRBD2,.,TGTGCCAGCAGCACCTCGGGAGGGCCGGGGAATGAGCAGTTCTTC,CASSTSGGPGNEQFF
TRBV5-4,TRBJ1-1,.,.,TGTGCCAGCAGACCCCGGGAGGTGACTGAAGCTTTCTTT,CASRPREVTEAFF
TRBV1,TRBJ2-5,.,.,TGCACCAGCAGCCGACACAGGGGAGGAGAGACCCAGTACTTC,CTSSRHRGGETQYF
TRBV29-1,TRBJ2-7,TRBD2,.,TGCAGCGTTGAAGAACTAGCGGGAGGCGAGCAGTACTTC,CSVEELAGGEQYF
TRBV5-6,TRBJ1-1,.,.,TGTGCCAGCAGCTTGCTAGCAGGGGCGTATGACACTGAAGCTTTCTTT,CASSLLAGAYDTEAFF
TRBV5-4,TRBJ2-2,.,.,TGTGCCAGCACGCGGGCGACTACCGGGGAGCTGTTTTTT,CASTRATTGELFF
TRBV24-1,TRBJ2-3,TRBD2,.,TGTGCCACCAGTGATTCGGGACTAGCGGGGGGCTCGGATACGCAGTATTTT,CATSDSGLAGGSDTQYF
TRBV19,TRBJ2-3,.,.,TGTGCCAGTAAGTACGGAGCCTACACAGATACGCAGTATTTT,CASKYGAYTDTQYF
TRBV29-1,TRBJ2-7,TRBD1,.,TGCAGCGTTGAACCGGGACAGGGCGTAGGAGAGCAGTACTTC,CSVEPGQGVGEQYF
TRBV6-2/TRBV6-3,TRBJ2-7,.,.,TGTGCCAGCAGCCGGGACACGAGCTCCTACGAGCAGTACTTC,CASSRDTSSYEQYF
TRBV10-3,TRBJ2-5,.,.,TGTGCCATCGGCTTGTGGGGCGGCAAAGAGACCCAGTACTTC,CAIGLWGGKETQYF
TRBV16,TRBJ1-1,TRBD1,once,TGTGCCAGCAGCCCCCAGGCGGGACAGGGAGGCACTGAAGCTTTCTTT,CASSPQAGQGGTEAFF
TRBV11-2,TRBJ1-4,.,.,TGTGCCAGCTCCCTTACCAGGGGAGCTGAAAAACTGTTTTTT,CASSLTRGAEKLFF
TRBV11-2,TRBJ1-1,.,.,TGTGCCAGCAGCCAGTGGGCAGGTCGAGCTTTCTTT,CASSQWAGRAFF
TRBV19,TRBJ2-7,.,.,TGTGCCAGTAGTATTGTGACAGATTCCTACGAGCAGTACTTC,CASSIVTDSYEQYF
TRBV5-1,TRBJ2-3,.,.,TGCGCCAGCAGTCCCGGAGATACGCAGTATTTT,CASSPGDTQYF
TRBV2,TRBJ1-2,.,.,TGTGCCAGCAGTGACGACAGGCTTGGCTACACCTTC,CASSDDRLGYTF
TRBV7-2,TRBJ2-7,TRBD2,.,TGTGCCAGCAGCCCAAGCGGGGCGATCTCCTACGAGCAGTACTTC,CASSPSGAISYEQYF
TRBV18,TRBJ1-1,.,few,TGTGCCAGCTCACCTCGACAGGAATTGAACACTGAAGCTTTCTTT,CASSPRQELNTEAFF
TRBV7-6,TRBJ2-2,TRBD1,.,TGTGCCAGCAGCCCCCGGGACAGGGATCCCGGGGAGCTGTTTTTT,CASSPRDRDPGELFF
TRBV29-1,TRBJ1-1,.,once,TGCAGCGTTGATGCGGGGAGGAACACTGAAGCTTTCTTT,CSVDAGRNTEAFF
TRBV19,TRBJ1-3,.,.,TGTGCCAGTAGTATGGGAGGCTTCTCTGGAAACACCATATATTTT,CASSMGGFSGNTIYF
TRBV6-5,TRBJ1-6,.,.,TGTGCCAGCAGTTACTCCAGGAAAAACTCACCCCTCCACTTT,CASSYSRKNSPLHF
TRBV28,TRBJ2-1,.,.,TGTGCCAGCAGTTTGGGTGGCGGGACCTACAATGAGCAGTTCTTC,CASSLGGGTYNEQFF
TRBV5-4,TRBJ1-2,TRBD1,.,TGTGCCAGCAGCTTTTACAGGGGAACGGGAGGCTACACCTTC,CASSFYRGTGGYTF
TRBV5-4,TRBJ2-1,.,.,TGTGCCAGCAGCTTGGCCGAGGAGCAGTTCTTC,CASSLAEEQFF
TRBV18,TRBJ1-2,.,once,TGTGCCAGCTCACCACCGGGACGGAGGGACTCTGGCTACACCTTC,CASSPPGRRDSGYTF
TRBV19,TRBJ1-1,.,.,TGTGCCAGTAGTTCCAGGGGCGACACTGAAGCTTTCTTT,CASSSRGDTEAFF
TRBV5-1,TRBJ2-3,TRBD2,.,TGCGCCAGCAGCGAAGGTGCTAGCGGAAACACAGATACGCAGTATTTT,CASSEGASGNTDTQYF
TRBV19,TRBJ2-2,.,.,TGTGCCACCTTCGGGGGTAGCACCGGGGAGCTGTTTTTT,CATFGGSTGELFF
TRBV7-2,TRBJ2-7,.,.,TGTGCCAGCAGCTCGCCGGGACAAATCTCCTACGAGCAGTACTTC,CASSSPGQISYEQYF
TRBV2,TRBJ1-1,TRBD1,.,TGTGCCAGCAGTCGACAGGGAAACACTGAAGCTTTCTTT,CASSRQGNTEAFF
TRBV7-2,TRBJ1-1,.,.,TGTGCCAGCAGCTTAGTTGGGTCACCGGGACACTTCACTGAAGCTTTCTTT,CASSLVGSPGHFTEAFF
TRBV7-6,TRBJ2-5,TRBD1,.,TGTGCCAGCAGCTTAAAACTTACCGGGACAGGGGGTACCTTCCAAGAGACCCAGTACTTC,CASSLKLTGTGGTFQETQYF
TRBV7-2,TRBJ2-7,.,.,TGTGCCAGCAGCAAGAATGGGGGGGCAAGGGACGAGCAGTACTTC,CASSKNGGARDEQYF
TRBV7-8,TRBJ2-1,.,.,TGTGCCAGCAGCCCAAGCCAGGGGCGAGGGGATGAGCAGTTCTTC,CASSPSQGRGDEQFF
TRBV7-2,TRBJ1-2,TRBD1,.,TGTGCCAGCAGCTTAGTACAGGGGCAGGCCTATGGCTACACCTTC,CASSLVQGQAYGYTF
TRBV27,TRBJ2-1,.,.,TGTGCCACCGCACCGAGGGGGGGCGCATACAATGAGCAGTTCTTC,CATAPRGGAYNEQFF
TRBV3-1/TRBV3-2,TRBJ2-7,TRBD1,.,TGTGCCAGCAGCACGCGGGACAGGTGGACCTACGAGCAGTACTTC,CASSTRDRWTYEQYF
TRBV28,TRBJ1-6,.,.,TGTGCCAGCAGTCTTTACACTACCCCTTCACCCCTCCACTTT,CASSLYTTPSPLHF
TRBV19,TRBJ2-7,TRBD2,few,TGTGCCAGTAGTTTCACTAGCGGGAGCTCCTACGAGCAGTACTTC,CASSFTSGSSYEQYF
TRBV6-6,TRBJ1-6,.,.,TGTGCCAGCAGTTACCTGGGACACCAGAATTCACCCCTCCACTTT,CASSYLGHQNSPLHF
TRBV27,TRBJ1-5,TRBD1,.,TGTGCCAGCAGCGCTTCCGGGACAGGGCGTCAGCCCCAGCATTTT,CASSASGTGRQPQHF
TRBV5-8,TRBJ1-5,.,.,TGTGCCAGCAGCTCCTTGGGACACGCGGGCAATCAGCCCCAGCATTTT,CASSSLGHAGNQPQHF
TRBV11-2,TRBJ2-2,.,.,TGTGCCAGCAGCCCCGCGGACTACCAAATACGGACCGGGGAGCTGTTTTTT,CASSPADYQIRTGELFF
TRBV30,TRBJ2-2,.,.,TGTGCCTGGAGTGTACGCCGGGGGACGGAGAACACCGGGGAGCTGTTTTTT,CAWSVRRGTENTGELFF
TRBV5-6,TRBJ1-2,TRBD1,few,TGTGCCAGCAGCAGATGGACAGGGACTAACTATGGCTACACCTTC,CASSRWTGTNYGYTF
TRBV19,TRBJ1-2,TRBD1,.,TGTGCCAGTACGGGACAGAACTATGGCTACACCTTC,CASTGQNYGYTF
TRBV4-3,TRBJ1-4,.,.,TGCGCCAGCAGCCAGACAAGGGGGGGAGGGCTGTTTTTT,CASSQTRGGGLFF
TRBV6-4,TRBJ2-1,TRBD2,.,TGTGCCAGCAGTGACATAGCGGGGGACTACAATGAGCAGTTCTTC,CASSDIAGDYNEQFF
TRBV27,TRBJ2-7,TRBD2,.,TGTGCCAGCCGAGCGTGGATAGCGGGTTCCTCCTACGAGCAGTACTTC,CASRAWIAGSSYEQYF
TRBV2,TRBJ2-5,.,.,TGTGCCAGCAGTGATTCTATCTCGGGGATTAAAGAGACCCAGTACTTC,CASSDSISGIKETQYF
TRBV4-1,TRBJ1-5,TRBD1,.,TGCGCCAGCAGCCAAGATGGTTGGGGGACAGGCCATCAGCCCCAGCATTTT,CASSQDGWGTGHQPQHF
TRBV7-9,TRBJ1-2,TRBD1,.,TGTGCCAGCAGCGGACCAACAGGGGGCCCTAACTATGGCTACACCTTC,CASSGPTGGPNYGYTF
TRBV10-3,TRBJ2-1,TRBD2,once,TGTGCCTCATATAGCGGGGGCCACAATGAGCAGTTCTTC,CASYSGGHNEQFF
TRBV7-2,TRBJ2-7,TRBD2,.,TGTGCCAGCAGCTTCCCCTCTAGCGGGAGGGGCCTTTACGAGCAGTACTTC,CASSFPSSGRGLYEQYF
TRBV5-1,TRBJ2-2,.,.,TGCGCCAGCACCTTAAGGGGGGGCTTCCTCACCGGGGAGCTGTTTTTT,CASTLRGGFLTGELFF